A selection of T cell receptor beta chains follows, all from one sample in a study of neurological immune-mediated disorders. TCRdb called the 5' RACE reads again in MiXCR, with one record for every CDR3 protein. The table lists tens of thousands of distinct CDR3 sequences, roughly 3.5% of them singletons. The sample was PBMCs. These receptors were taken from a man aged 25 to 40 with multiple sclerosis. CDR3s include the opening cysteine and the closing phenylalanine or tryptophan. A D gene is named only where the DNA matches it firmly. Rows give clone size only sometimes, using once, few, many, or a class for an expanded clone.

d_call clone_size j_call v_call cdr3_nt cdr3_aa
TRBD2 many TRBJ2-5 TRBV20-1 TGCAGTTCCTGGACTAGCGGCCAAGAGACCCAGTACTTC CSSWTSGQETQYF
. many TRBJ1-5 TRBV20-1 TGCAGTGCTAGAGATCGTACAGGGAATCAGCCCCAGCATTTT CSARDRTGNQPQHF
TRBD1 many TRBJ2-1 TRBV7-2 TGTGCCAGCACCATCCGGGACAGGGGATATGAGCAGTTCTTC CASTIRDRGYEQFF
. . TRBJ1-1 TRBV11-2 TGTGCCAGCAACCTTAGGGTGTTCACTGAAGCTTTCTTT CASNLRVFTEAFF
. many TRBJ2-3 TRBV27 TGTGCCAGCAGTTTAAAAGGGCCACCAGATACGCAGTATTTT CASSLKGPPDTQYF
. many TRBJ2-2 TRBV5-1 TGCGCCAGCAGCTTGGCCGGGTGGACGGAGATGACCGGGGAGCTGTTTTTT CASSLAGWTEMTGELFF
. many TRBJ1-3 TRBV7-6 TGTGCCAGCAGCTTAGTCCGGACAGCCTCTGGAAACACCATATATTTT CASSLVRTASGNTIYF
. few TRBJ2-1 TRBV6-5 TGTGCCAGCAGTCCACTGTTCCCACGGGACGGGTACAATGAGCAGTTCTTC CASSPLFPRDGYNEQFF
. many TRBJ1-5 TRBV12-3/TRBV12-4 TGTGCCAGCAGGGAGCAGACGGGTCAGCCCCAGCATTTT CASREQTGQPQHF
. many TRBJ1-6 TRBV10-2 TGCGCCAGCAGTGAGTCGAGTCAGACATATAATTCACCCCTCAACTTT CASSESSQTYNSPLNF
. many TRBJ2-1 TRBV14 TGTGCCAGCAGCCAAGGCCGGGCACCCTACAATGAGCAGTTCTTC CASSQGRAPYNEQFF
. many TRBJ2-5 TRBV10-3 TGTGCCATCAGTGAGTCTGGGGAAGAGACCCAGTACTTC CAISESGEETQYF
TRBD2 . TRBJ2-3 TRBV20-1 TGCAGTGCTAGAGATGCTAGCGGGGGAACCACAGATACGCAGTATTTT CSARDASGGTTDTQYF
. many TRBJ2-3 TRBV12-3/TRBV12-4 TGTGCCAGCAGCCAACTCGGGGGACTCACAGATACGCAGTATTTT CASSQLGGLTDTQYF
. many TRBJ2-5 TRBV10-3 TGTGCCATCAGCCAGCTGGCAGAGACCCAGTACTTC CAISQLAETQYF
. many TRBJ1-4 TRBV5-1 TGCGCCAGCAGCGCCGACACCACTAATGAAAAACTGTTTTTT CASSADTTNEKLFF
. many TRBJ1-3 TRBV12-3/TRBV12-4 TGTGCCAGCAGTTTAAAGGCCTCTGGAAACACCATATATTTT CASSLKASGNTIYF
TRBD2 many TRBJ2-2 TRBV7-3 TGTGCCAGCAGCCCTCCCGGACTAGCGGGAACCGGGGAGCTGTTTTTT CASSPPGLAGTGELFF
. . TRBJ1-2 TRBV20-1 TGCAGTGCCCGAGGGAAGATAGACTATGGCTACACCTTC CSARGKIDYGYTF
. . TRBJ2-7 TRBV27 TGTGCCAGCAGTTGGGGAAAGTCCAACGAGCAGTACTTC CASSWGKSNEQYF
TRBD2 many TRBJ2-2 TRBV27 TGTGCCAGCAGTACAAGACTAGCCTCCGGGGAGCTGTTTTTT CASSTRLASGELFF
. many TRBJ1-2 TRBV6-5 TGTGCCAGCAGTCCCCCCAGGGGCACGAACTATGGCTACACCTTC CASSPPRGTNYGYTF
TRBD2 many TRBJ2-2 TRBV12-3/TRBV12-4 TGTGCCAGCAGTCGGGGGGGGATACCCGGGGAGCTGTTTTTT CASSRGGIPGELFF
TRBD2 many TRBJ2-4 TRBV27 TGTGCCAGCAGTCCGCCTAGGACTAGCGGGACCCGAAACATTCAGTACTTC CASSPPRTSGTRNIQYF
. many TRBJ1-2 TRBV11-2 TGTGCCAGCAGCTTCCCTACAGGGAGCTATGGCTACACCTTC CASSFPTGSYGYTF
TRBD2 many TRBJ2-7 TRBV4-1 TGCGCCAGCAGCCAAGTACTAGCGGGGGCGAACTCCTACGAGCAGTACTTC CASSQVLAGANSYEQYF
TRBD2 many TRBJ2-1 TRBV20-1 TGCAGTGCTAGAGATTGGGGCGGGAGGAGGTACAATGAGCAGTTCTTC CSARDWGGRRYNEQFF